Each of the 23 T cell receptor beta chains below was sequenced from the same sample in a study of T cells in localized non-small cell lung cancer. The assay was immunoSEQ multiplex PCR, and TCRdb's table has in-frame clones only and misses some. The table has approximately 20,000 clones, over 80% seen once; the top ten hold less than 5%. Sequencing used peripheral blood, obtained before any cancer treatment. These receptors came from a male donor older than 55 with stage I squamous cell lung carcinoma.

The CDR3 loop is CSVELQVDTEAFF. The CDR3 DNA follows: TGCAGCGTAGAACTACAGGTCGACACTGAAGCTTTCTTT. The V and J genes are TRBV29-1 and TRBJ1-1; D perhaps matches TRBD1 (5 bases). V shed 6 bases and J shed 3 bases, with 14 bases lying between them. Germline V gives CDR1 SQVTM, CDR2 ANQGSEA. The CDR3 contains 13 residues.

This chain's CDR3 is CASSGLLTYGYTF. CDR3 sequence (DNA): TGTGCCAGCAGCGGACTTCTGACCTATGGCTACACCTTC. V usage is TRBV2 and J usage is TRBJ1-2; D gene uncertain. The CDR3 loop spans 13 amino acids. The V gene's germline CDR1 is SNHLY and CDR2 FYNNEI. V gave up 6 bases and J gave up 4 bases, with 12 bases separating them.

The CDR3 DNA is TGTGCCAGCAGTTTCGGGACACCCTATGGCTACACCTTC. It codes for CASSFGTPYGYTF. The V gene is TRBV28, the J gene TRBJ1-2; possibly TRBD1 for D (6 bases). This CDR3 contains 13 residues. Germline V gene sequence: CDR1 MDHEN, CDR2 SYDVKM. The V end lost 3 bases, the J end lost 4 bases, and 9 bases lay between the germline ends.

In DNA, the CDR3 is TGTGCCAGCAGCTTGGACAGCCAGAACACCGGGGAGCTGTTTTTT. Translating it yields CASSLDSQNTGELFF. V and J are TRBV5-4 and TRBJ2-2; D call uncertain. Trimming pared 0 bases from V and 1 base from J, leaving 7 bases between. The CDR3 loop spans 15 amino acids. Germline values: CDR1 SGHNT, CDR2 YYREEE (reference sequence).

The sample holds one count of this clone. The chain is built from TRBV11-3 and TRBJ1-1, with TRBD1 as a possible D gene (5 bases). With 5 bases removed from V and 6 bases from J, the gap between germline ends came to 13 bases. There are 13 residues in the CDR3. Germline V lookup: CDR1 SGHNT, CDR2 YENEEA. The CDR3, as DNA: TGTGCCAGCAGCGGACGGACATTTTCTGAAGCTTTCTTT. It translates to CASSGRTFSEAFF.

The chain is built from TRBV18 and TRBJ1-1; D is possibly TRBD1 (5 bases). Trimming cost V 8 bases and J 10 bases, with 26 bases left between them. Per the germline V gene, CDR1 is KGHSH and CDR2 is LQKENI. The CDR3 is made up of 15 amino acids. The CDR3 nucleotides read TGTGCCAGCGTCAATTCCCGGGACCGGGGGTCGGGAGCTTTCTTT. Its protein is CASVNSRDRGSGAFF.

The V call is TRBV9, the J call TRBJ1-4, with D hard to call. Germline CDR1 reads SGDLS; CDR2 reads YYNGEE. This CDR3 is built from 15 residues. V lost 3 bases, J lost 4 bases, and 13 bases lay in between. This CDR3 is CASSGNTAGNEKLFF. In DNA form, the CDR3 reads TGTGCCAGCAGCGGAAACACAGCGGGTAATGAAAAACTGTTTTTT.

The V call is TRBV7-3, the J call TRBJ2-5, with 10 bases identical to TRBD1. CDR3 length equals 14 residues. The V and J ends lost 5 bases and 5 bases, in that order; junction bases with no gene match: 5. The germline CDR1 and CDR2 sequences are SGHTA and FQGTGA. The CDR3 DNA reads TGTGCCAGCAGCCTAGGGACAGGGGAGGAGACCCAGTACTTC. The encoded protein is CASSLGTGEETQYF.

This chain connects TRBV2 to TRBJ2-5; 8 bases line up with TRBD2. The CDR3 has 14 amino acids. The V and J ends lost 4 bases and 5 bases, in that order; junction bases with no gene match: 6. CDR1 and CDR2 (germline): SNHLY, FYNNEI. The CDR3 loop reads CASSASGSSETQYF. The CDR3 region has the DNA TGTGCCAGCAGTGCTAGCGGGTCGTCGGAGACCCAGTACTTC. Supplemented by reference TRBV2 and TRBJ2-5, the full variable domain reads EPEVTQTPSHQVTQMGQEVILRCVPISNHLYFYWYRQILGQKVEFLVSFYNNEISEKSEIFDDQFSVERPDGSNFTLKIRSTKLEDSAMYFCASSASGSSETQYFGPGTRLLVL.

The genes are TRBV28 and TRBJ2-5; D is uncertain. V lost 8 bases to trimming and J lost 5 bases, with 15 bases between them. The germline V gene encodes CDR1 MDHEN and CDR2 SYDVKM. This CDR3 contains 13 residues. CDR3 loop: CASDGWTRETQYF. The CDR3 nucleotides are TGTGCCAGCGATGGATGGACCCGGGAGACCCAGTACTTC.

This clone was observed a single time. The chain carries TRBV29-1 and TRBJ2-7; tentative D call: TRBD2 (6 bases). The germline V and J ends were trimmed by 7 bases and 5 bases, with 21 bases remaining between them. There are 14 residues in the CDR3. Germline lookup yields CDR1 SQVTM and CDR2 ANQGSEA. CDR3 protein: CSAPSSEGGDEQYF. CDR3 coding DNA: TGCAGCGCCCCTTCTTCAGAGGGCGGGGACGAGCAGTACTTC.

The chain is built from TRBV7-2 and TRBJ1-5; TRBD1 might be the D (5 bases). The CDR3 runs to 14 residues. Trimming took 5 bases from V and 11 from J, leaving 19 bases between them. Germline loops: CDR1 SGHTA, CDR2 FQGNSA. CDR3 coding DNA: TGTGCCAGCAGCATCGACGGGGCCGGAGGGGCCCAGCATTTT. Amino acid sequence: CASSIDGAGGAQHF. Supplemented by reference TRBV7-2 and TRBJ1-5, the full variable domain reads GAGVSQSPSNKVTEKGKDVELRCDPISGHTALYWYRQSLGQGLEFLIYFQGNSAPDKSGLPSDRFSAERTGGSVSTLTIQRTQQEDSAVYLCASSIDGAGGAQHFGDGTRLSIL.

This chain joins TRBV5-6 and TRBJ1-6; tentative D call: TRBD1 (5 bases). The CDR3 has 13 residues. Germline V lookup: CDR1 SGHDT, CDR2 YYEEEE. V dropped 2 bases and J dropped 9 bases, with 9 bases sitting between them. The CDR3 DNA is TGTGCCAGCAGCTTCTCGGACACTTCACCCCTCCACTTT. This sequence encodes CASSFSDTSPLHF. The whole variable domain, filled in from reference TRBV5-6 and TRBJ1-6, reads DAGVTQSPTHLIKTRGQQVTLRCSPKSGHDTVSWYQQALGQGPQFIFQYYEEEERQRGNFPDRFSGHQFPNYSSELNVNALLLGDSALYLCASSFSDTSPLHFGNGTRLTVT.

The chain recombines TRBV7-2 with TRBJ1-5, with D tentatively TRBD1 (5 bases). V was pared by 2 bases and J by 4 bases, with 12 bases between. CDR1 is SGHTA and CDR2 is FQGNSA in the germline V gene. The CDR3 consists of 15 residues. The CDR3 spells CASSLFGAGNQPQHF. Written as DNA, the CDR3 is TGTGCCAGCAGCTTATTTGGGGCAGGGAATCAGCCCCAGCATTTT.

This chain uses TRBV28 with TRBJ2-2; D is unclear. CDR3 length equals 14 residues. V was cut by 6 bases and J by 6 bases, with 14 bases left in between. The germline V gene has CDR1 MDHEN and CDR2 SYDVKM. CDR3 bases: TGTGCCAGCAGCCCGGAGAAGAGGTCCGGGGAGCTGTTTTTT. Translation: CASSPEKRSGELFF.

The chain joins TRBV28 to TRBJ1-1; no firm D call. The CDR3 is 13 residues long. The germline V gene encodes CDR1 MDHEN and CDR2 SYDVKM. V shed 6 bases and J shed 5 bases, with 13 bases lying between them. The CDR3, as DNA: TGTGCCAGCAGCGGCGCCGGGAGGACTGAAGCTTTCTTT. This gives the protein CASSGAGRTEAFF.

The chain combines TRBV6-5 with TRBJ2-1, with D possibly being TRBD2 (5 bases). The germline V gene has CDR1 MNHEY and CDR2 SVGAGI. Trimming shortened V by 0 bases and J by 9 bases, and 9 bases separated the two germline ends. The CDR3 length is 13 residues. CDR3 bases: TGTGCCAGCAGTTACTCCGGGATGTCTGAGCAGTTCTTC. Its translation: CASSYSGMSEQFF.

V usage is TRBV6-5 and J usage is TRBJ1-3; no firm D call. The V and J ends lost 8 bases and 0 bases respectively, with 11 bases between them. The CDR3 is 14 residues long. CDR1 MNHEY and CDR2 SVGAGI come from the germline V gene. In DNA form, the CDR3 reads TGTGCCAGCGCTATACTAGCCTCTGGAAACACCATATATTTT. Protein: CASAILASGNTIYF.

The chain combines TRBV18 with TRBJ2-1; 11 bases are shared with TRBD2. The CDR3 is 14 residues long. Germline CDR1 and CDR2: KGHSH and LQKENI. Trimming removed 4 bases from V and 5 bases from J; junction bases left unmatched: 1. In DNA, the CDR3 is TGTGCCAGCTCACTGGGACTAGCGGACAATGAGCAGTTCTTC. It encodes CASSLGLADNEQFF.

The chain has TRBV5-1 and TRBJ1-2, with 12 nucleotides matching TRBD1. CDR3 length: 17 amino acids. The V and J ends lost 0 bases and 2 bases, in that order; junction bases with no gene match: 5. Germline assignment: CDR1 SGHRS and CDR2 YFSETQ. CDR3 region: CASSLGDRGLFNYGYTF. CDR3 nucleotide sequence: TGCGCCAGCAGCTTGGGGGACAGGGGGCTTTTCAACTATGGCTACACCTTC. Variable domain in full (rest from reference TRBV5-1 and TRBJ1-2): KAGVTQTPRYLIKTRGQQVTLSCSPISGHRSVSWYQQTPGQGLQFLFEYFSETQRNKGNFPGRFSGRQFSNSRSEMNVSTLELGDSALYLCASSLGDRGLFNYGYTFGSGTRLTVV.

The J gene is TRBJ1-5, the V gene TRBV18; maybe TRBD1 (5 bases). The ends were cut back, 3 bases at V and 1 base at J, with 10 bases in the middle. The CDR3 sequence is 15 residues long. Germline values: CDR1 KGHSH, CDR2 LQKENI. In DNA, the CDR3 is TGTGCCAGCTCACCCAACCGGGACAGCAATCAGCCCCAGCATTTT. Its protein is CASSPNRDSNQPQHF.

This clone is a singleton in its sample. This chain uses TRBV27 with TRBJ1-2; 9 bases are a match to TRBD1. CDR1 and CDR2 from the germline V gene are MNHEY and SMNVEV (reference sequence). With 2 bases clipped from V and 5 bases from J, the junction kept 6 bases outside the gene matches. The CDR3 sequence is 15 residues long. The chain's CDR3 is CASSLTGQGGYGYTF. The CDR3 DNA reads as TGTGCCAGCAGTTTAACGGGACAGGGAGGGTATGGCTACACCTTC.

CDR3 nucleotide sequence: TGTGCCAGCAGTCAAAGGAGTGATTACGAGCAGTACTTC. Translating gives CASSQRSDYEQYF. This chain joins TRBV7-2 and TRBJ2-7; no clear D gene. The germline V gene encodes CDR1 SGHTA and CDR2 FQGNSA. The CDR3 totals 13 residues. With 6 bases removed from V and 4 bases from J, the gap between germline ends came to 13 bases.